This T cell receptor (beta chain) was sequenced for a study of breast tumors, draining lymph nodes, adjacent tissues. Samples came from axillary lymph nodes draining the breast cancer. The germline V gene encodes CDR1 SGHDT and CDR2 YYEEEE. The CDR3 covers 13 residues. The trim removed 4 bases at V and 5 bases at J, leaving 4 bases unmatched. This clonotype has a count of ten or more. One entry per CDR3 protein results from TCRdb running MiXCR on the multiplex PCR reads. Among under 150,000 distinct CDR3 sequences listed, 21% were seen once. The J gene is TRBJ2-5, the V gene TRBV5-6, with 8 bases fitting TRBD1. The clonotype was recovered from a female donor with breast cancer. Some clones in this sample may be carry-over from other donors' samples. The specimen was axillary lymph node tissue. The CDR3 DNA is TGTGCCAGCAGCAGGACAGGGATGGAGACCCAGTACTTC. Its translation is CASSRTGMETQYF.